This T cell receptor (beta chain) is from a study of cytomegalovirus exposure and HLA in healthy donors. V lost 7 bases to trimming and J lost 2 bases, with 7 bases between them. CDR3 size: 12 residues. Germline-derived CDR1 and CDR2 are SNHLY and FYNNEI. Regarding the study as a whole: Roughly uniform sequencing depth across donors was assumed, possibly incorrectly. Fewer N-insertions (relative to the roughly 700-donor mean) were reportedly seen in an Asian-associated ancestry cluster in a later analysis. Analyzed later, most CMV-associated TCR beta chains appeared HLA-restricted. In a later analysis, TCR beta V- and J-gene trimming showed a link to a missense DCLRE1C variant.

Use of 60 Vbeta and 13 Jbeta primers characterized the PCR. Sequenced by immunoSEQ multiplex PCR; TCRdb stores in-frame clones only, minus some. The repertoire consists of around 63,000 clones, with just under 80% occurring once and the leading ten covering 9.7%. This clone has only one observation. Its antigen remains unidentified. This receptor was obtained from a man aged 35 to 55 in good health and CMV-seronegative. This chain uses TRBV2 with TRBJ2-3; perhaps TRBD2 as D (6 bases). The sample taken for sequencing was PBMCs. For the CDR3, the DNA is TGTGCCAGCACGCGGGACACAGATACGCAGTATTTT. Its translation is CASTRDTDTQYF.